The 5 T cell receptor beta chains reported below all come from one sample, sequenced in a study of blood T cell repertoires in COVID-19. Assay used: immunoSEQ multiplex PCR; TCRdb lists only in-frame clones, some missing. The table lists some 150,000 clones, roughly 89% of them singletons. The sequenced sample consisted of peripheral blood. The receptors stem from a human donor in a cohort sampled during active COVID-19.

The chain recombines TRBV7-6 with TRBJ2-7; the D is unclear. The ends were cut back, 2 bases at V and 3 bases at J, with 8 bases in the middle. The CDR3 covers 13 residues. The germline CDR1 and CDR2 sequences are SGHVS and FNYEAQ. In DNA, the CDR3 is TGTGCCAGCAGCTTAAACGTACTCTACGAGCAGTACTTC. Protein sequence: CASSLNVLYEQYF.

The chain recombines TRBV18 with TRBJ1-1; TRBD1 matches at 7 bases. The CDR3 totals 15 residues. Germline V gene sequence: CDR1 KGHSH, CDR2 LQKENI. Trimming took 2 bases from V and 6 from J; bases not matched to a gene: 9. CDR3 DNA: TGTGCCAGCTCACCAACTCGGACAGGTCGAGCTGAAGCTTTCTTT. Translation: CASSPTRTGRAEAFF.

The J gene is TRBJ1-2, the V gene TRBV2, with TRBD1 matching 7 bases. This CDR3 spans 15 amino acids. Germline V CDR1 and CDR2: SNHLY, FYNNEI. The J segment lost 4 bases and the V segment lost 2 bases, leaving 7 bases of the junction unmatched. CDR3 in DNA: TGTGCCAGCAGTGAATTGGAGACAGGGCTCTATGGCTACACCTTC. This codes for CASSELETGLYGYTF. Together with reference TRBV2 and TRBJ1-2, the CDR3 gives the full variable domain: EPEVTQTPSHQVTQMGQEVILRCVPISNHLYFYWYRQILGQKVEFLVSFYNNEISEKSEIFDDQFSVERPDGSNFTLKIRSTKLEDSAMYFCASSELETGLYGYTFGSGTRLTVV.

The chain employs TRBV24-1 and TRBJ2-1; D possibly corresponds to TRBD2 (7 bases). The CDR3 extends over 15 amino acids. Per the germline V gene, CDR1 is KGHDR and CDR2 is SFDVKD. Deletions cut 9 bases from V and 7 bases from J, with 21 bases between. CDR3 in DNA: TGTGCCACCGCGTCAGGGGTAGCGGGTAGAAATGAGCAGTTCTTC. Translation gives CATASGVAGRNEQFF.

V and J are TRBV21-1 and TRBJ2-7; TRBD1 is the table's D call and was not checked against the DNA. TRBV21-1 is a pseudogene. The CDR3 extends over 14 amino acids. The DNA for the CDR3 is TGTGCCAGCACCAATGGGACAGGGGGCTACGAGCAGTACTTC. Translation: CASTNGTGGYEQYF.